This T cell receptor beta chain was observed in a study of blood T cell repertoires in COVID-19. The table came from immunoSEQ multiplex PCR; TCRdb's copy has only in-frame clones and leaves some out. The repertoire holds some 250,000 clones, with roughly 93% as singletons. CDR1 and CDR2 (germline): MDHEN, SYDVKM. V was cut by 3 bases and J by 2 bases, with 17 bases left in between. The CDR3 sequence is 16 residues long. The clonotype was recovered from a middle-aged woman with acute COVID-19. Input material: PBMCs or T cells enriched from blood (not recorded which). V gene TRBV28 combines with J gene TRBJ2-7, with a weak D call TRBD1 (6 bases). CDR3 sequence reads: CASSFFDRTLTYEQYF. For the CDR3, the DNA is TGTGCCAGCAGTTTTTTTGACAGGACCCTAACCTACGAGCAGTACTTC.